One sample yielded the 20 T cell receptor beta chains listed below, sequenced in a study of blood T cells in healthy people across ages. PCR was performed a second time for about 6 to 11 cycles using a sample-barcoded 5' primer and a J-beta primer mix. TCRdb re-called the 5' RACE reads through MiXCR, storing one row per CDR3 protein. Here the sample spans 730,000 or so distinct CDR3 sequences, approximately 40% being singletons. The sequenced sample consisted of blood. These receptors all stem from a man older than 75 in good health.

The chain combines TRBV3-1 with TRBJ2-2, with D possibly being TRBD2 (5 bases). Germline CDR1 and CDR2: LGHDT and YNNKEL (reference sequence). The CDR3 extends over 13 amino acids. Between the trimmed V and J ends, which lost 2 bases and 7 bases, there was a span of 8 bases. In nucleotides, the CDR3 is TGTGCCAGCAGCCAAACTAGAATCGGGGAGCTGTTTTTT. As protein: CASSQTRIGELFF.

The chain uses TRBV11-2 and TRBJ2-3; D is undetermined. The length of the CDR3 is 14 residues. Germline values: CDR1 SGHAT, CDR2 FQNNGV. Trimming stripped 0 bases from V and 5 bases from J, with 9 bases between. The CDR3 DNA reads as TGTGCCAGCAGCTTAGAGGCCTTTAAAGATACGCAGTATTTT. It codes for CASSLEAFKDTQYF.

This clonotype was observed a handful of times. The chain employs TRBV20-1 and TRBJ2-7; the match to TRBD2 covers 7 bases. Germline trimming cut 1 base from V and 0 bases from J; bases unmatched to any gene: 9. CDR1 and CDR2 from the germline V gene are DFQATT and SNEGSKA (reference sequence). CDR3 length: 16 residues. CDR3: CSARGDERGLSYEQYF. The CDR3 DNA sequence: TGCAGTGCTAGAGGGGACGAGCGGGGCCTCTCCTACGAGCAGTACTTC.

This clonotype was seen just once. V is TRBV27 and J is TRBJ2-2, with D perhaps matching TRBD1 (8 bases). CDR3 size: 20 residues. Trimming pared 5 bases from V and 0 bases from J, leaving 25 bases between. Germline V lookup: CDR1 MNHEY, CDR2 SMNVEV (reference sequence). CDR3 amino acids: CASSRRQGPSSGANTGELFF. The CDR3 nucleotides are TGTGCCAGCAGTCGAAGACAGGGGCCGTCTAGCGGAGCGAACACCGGGGAGCTGTTTTTT.

Regarding this clonotype: A junction end diverges from the germline sequence, so it may reflect a read error. This rearrangement joins TRBV9 to TRBJ2-3; 10 nucleotides match TRBD1. The CDR3 is made up of 15 amino acids. Germline values: CDR1 SGDLS, CDR2 YYNGEE. The CDR3 loop reads CTSSARDRGADTQYF. The DNA for the CDR3 is TGTACCAGCAGCGCCCGGGACAGGGGCGCAGATACGCAGTATTTT.

This chain links TRBV3-1 with TRBJ2-2; 12 bases map to TRBD2. The CDR3 sequence is 14 residues long. The V segment lost 4 bases and the J segment 8 bases; nucleotides outside the gene matches: 2. Germline CDR1 and CDR2: LGHDT and YNNKEL (reference sequence). DNA for the CDR3: TGTGCCAGCAGCCGACTAGCGGGAGAAGGGGAGCTGTTTTTT. Translation: CASSRLAGEGELFF.

This chain joins TRBV6-5 and TRBJ2-3; 11 bases are a match to TRBD1. The junction had 1 base not matched to a gene; V was cut back by 2 bases and J by 0 bases. The length of the CDR3 is 16 residues. Germline loops: CDR1 MNHEY, CDR2 SVGAGI. CDR3 coding DNA: TGTGCCAGCAGTTACGGACAGGGGGCGAGCACAGATACGCAGTATTTT. Its protein is CASSYGQGASTDTQYF.

The CDR3 coding sequence is TGCAGTGCTAGACCGGGACAGGGGGCTTTTCGGGAGACCCAGTACTTC. This codes for CSARPGQGAFRETQYF. This chain uses TRBV20-1 with TRBJ2-5; 12 nucleotides match TRBD1. Per the germline V gene, CDR1 is DFQATT and CDR2 is SNEGSKA (reference sequence). J lost 5 bases, V lost 2 bases, and 9 bases had no gene match. CDR3 size: 16 residues.

The V and J genes are TRBV27 and TRBJ2-2, with 9 bases that match TRBD2. Germline V gives CDR1 MNHEY, CDR2 SMNVEV (reference sequence). J lost 3 bases, V lost 5 bases, and 10 bases had no gene match. This CDR3 has 17 amino acids. The DNA of the CDR3 is TGTGCCAGCAGTGGCGGGAGGGCCTCATACGACACCGGGGAGCTGTTTTTT. It encodes CASSGGRASYDTGELFF.

This chain connects TRBV6-1 to TRBJ2-5; 7 bases agree with TRBD1. The CDR3 is made up of 14 amino acids. Germline assignment: CDR1 MNHNS and CDR2 SASEGT. V was clipped by 8 bases and J by 2 bases; unmatched bases: 8. The CDR3 sequence: CASASTGQQETQYF. The CDR3, as DNA: TGTGCCAGCGCGAGCACGGGACAGCAAGAGACCCAGTACTTC.

CDR3 DNA: TGTGCCAGCAGTTACGACCACAGCTACAATGAGCAGTTCTTC. It specifies CASSYDHSYNEQFF. The rearrangement uses TRBV6-2 or TRBV6-3 and TRBJ2-1; D unclear. The CDR3 runs to 14 residues. The germline V gene encodes CDR1 MNHEY and CDR2 SVGEGT. V shed 2 bases and J shed 3 bases, with 8 bases lying between them.

This clonotype has more than one count but fewer than ten. This sequence joins TRBV30 and TRBJ2-1; tentative D call: TRBD2 (6 bases). The germline CDR1 and CDR2 sequences are GTSNPN and SVGIG (reference sequence). This CDR3 comprises 15 residues. Trimming cost V 4 bases and J 5 bases, with 18 bases left between them. CDR3 nucleotide sequence: TGTGCCTGGATGGGGCCGGGACTCCCGAACAATGAGCAGTTCTTC. Encoded protein: CAWMGPGLPNNEQFF.

Only a few counts were recorded for this clonotype. The chain has TRBV7-2 and TRBJ1-2; D ambiguous. Trimming removed 6 bases at V and 0 bases at J, with 5 bases between. CDR1 and CDR2 from the germline V gene are SGHTA and FQGNSA. The CDR3 totals 12 residues. The CDR3 DNA sequence: TGTGCCAGCAGTACGGCTAACTATGGCTACACCTTC. Translating it yields CASSTANYGYTF. Full variable domain (rest looked up from reference TRBV7-2 and TRBJ1-2): GAGVSQSPSNKVTEKGKDVELRCDPISGHTALYWYRQSLGQGLEFLIYFQGNSAPDKSGLPSDRFSAERTGGSVSTLTIQRTQQEDSAVYLCASSTANYGYTFGSGTRLTVV.

This clonotype was found many times. The CDR3 sequence is CSASQGADEQYF. In DNA form, the CDR3 reads TGCAGTGCTAGTCAGGGAGCGGACGAGCAGTACTTC. The chain employs TRBV20-1 and TRBJ2-7; D possibly uses TRBD1 or TRBD2 (5 bases each). This CDR3 is 12 amino acids long. V lost 3 bases and J 5 bases, leaving 11 bases between the germline ends. The germline CDR1 and CDR2 sequences are DFQATT and SNEGSKA (reference sequence).

This sequence joins TRBV11-2 and TRBJ2-5, with TRBD2 matching 8 bases. The length of the CDR3 is 18 residues. Germline V gene sequence: CDR1 SGHAT, CDR2 FQNNGV. Trimming took 0 bases from V and 2 from J; bases not matched to a gene: 11. The CDR3 is CASSLELAANRKQETQYF. DNA of the CDR3: TGTGCCAGCAGCTTAGAACTAGCGGCCAATAGAAAGCAAGAGACCCAGTACTTC.

As to this clonotype: A much bigger clone sits one base away, suggesting this may be a read error. The chain combines TRBV6-5 with TRBJ2-2; no firm D call. Per the germline V gene, CDR1 is MNHEY and CDR2 is SVGAGI. V gave up 6 bases and J gave up 3 bases, with 5 bases separating them. This CDR3 has 12 amino acids. The CDR3 protein is CASRIYTGELFF. The CDR3 nucleotides are TGTGCCAGCAGAATCTACACCGGGGAGCTGTTTTTT.

In regard to this clonotype: Germline is not matched at one junction end, which may reflect a read error. J is TRBJ2-7 and V is TRBV7-2; 10 nucleotides align to TRBD1. TRBJ2-5 matches the DNA end more closely, so the J call is doubtful. Germline assignment: CDR1 SGHTA and CDR2 FQGNSA. The CDR3 is 15 residues long. DNA of the CDR3: TGTGCCAACAGCTCCGGGACAGGGGCGGTAGAGACCCAGTACTTC. Encoded protein: CANSSGTGAVETQYF.

The chain has TRBV4-2 and TRBJ1-5; D is ambiguous. Germline loops: CDR1 LGHNA, CDR2 YNFKEQ. V dropped 0 bases and J dropped 2 bases, with 5 bases sitting between them. The CDR3 runs to 14 residues. The CDR3 coding sequence is TGTGCCAGCAGCCAAGACCTGGGCAATCAGCCCCAGCATTTT. Protein product: CASSQDLGNQPQHF.

This chain joins TRBV14 and TRBJ2-5; D gene uncertain. The length of the CDR3 is 15 residues. Germline V gene data show CDR1 as SGHDN and CDR2 as FVKESK. V was shortened by 0 bases and J by 7 bases, with 15 bases between the two germline ends. CDR3 nucleotide sequence: TGTGCCAGCAGCCAAGAAACTATCCCCCAGAGGACCCAGTACTTC. It codes for CASSQETIPQRTQYF.

V is TRBV7-9 and J is TRBJ2-1; D may correspond to TRBD1 or TRBD2 (5 bases each). The CDR3 totals 16 residues. Trimming stripped 6 bases from V and 0 bases from J, with 15 bases between. The germline CDR1 and CDR2 sequences are SEHNR and FQNEAQ (reference sequence). CDR3 nucleotide sequence: TGTGCCAGCAGTCCCTTGGGGGTTCTCTCCTACAATGAGCAGTTCTTC. It yields the protein CASSPLGVLSYNEQFF.